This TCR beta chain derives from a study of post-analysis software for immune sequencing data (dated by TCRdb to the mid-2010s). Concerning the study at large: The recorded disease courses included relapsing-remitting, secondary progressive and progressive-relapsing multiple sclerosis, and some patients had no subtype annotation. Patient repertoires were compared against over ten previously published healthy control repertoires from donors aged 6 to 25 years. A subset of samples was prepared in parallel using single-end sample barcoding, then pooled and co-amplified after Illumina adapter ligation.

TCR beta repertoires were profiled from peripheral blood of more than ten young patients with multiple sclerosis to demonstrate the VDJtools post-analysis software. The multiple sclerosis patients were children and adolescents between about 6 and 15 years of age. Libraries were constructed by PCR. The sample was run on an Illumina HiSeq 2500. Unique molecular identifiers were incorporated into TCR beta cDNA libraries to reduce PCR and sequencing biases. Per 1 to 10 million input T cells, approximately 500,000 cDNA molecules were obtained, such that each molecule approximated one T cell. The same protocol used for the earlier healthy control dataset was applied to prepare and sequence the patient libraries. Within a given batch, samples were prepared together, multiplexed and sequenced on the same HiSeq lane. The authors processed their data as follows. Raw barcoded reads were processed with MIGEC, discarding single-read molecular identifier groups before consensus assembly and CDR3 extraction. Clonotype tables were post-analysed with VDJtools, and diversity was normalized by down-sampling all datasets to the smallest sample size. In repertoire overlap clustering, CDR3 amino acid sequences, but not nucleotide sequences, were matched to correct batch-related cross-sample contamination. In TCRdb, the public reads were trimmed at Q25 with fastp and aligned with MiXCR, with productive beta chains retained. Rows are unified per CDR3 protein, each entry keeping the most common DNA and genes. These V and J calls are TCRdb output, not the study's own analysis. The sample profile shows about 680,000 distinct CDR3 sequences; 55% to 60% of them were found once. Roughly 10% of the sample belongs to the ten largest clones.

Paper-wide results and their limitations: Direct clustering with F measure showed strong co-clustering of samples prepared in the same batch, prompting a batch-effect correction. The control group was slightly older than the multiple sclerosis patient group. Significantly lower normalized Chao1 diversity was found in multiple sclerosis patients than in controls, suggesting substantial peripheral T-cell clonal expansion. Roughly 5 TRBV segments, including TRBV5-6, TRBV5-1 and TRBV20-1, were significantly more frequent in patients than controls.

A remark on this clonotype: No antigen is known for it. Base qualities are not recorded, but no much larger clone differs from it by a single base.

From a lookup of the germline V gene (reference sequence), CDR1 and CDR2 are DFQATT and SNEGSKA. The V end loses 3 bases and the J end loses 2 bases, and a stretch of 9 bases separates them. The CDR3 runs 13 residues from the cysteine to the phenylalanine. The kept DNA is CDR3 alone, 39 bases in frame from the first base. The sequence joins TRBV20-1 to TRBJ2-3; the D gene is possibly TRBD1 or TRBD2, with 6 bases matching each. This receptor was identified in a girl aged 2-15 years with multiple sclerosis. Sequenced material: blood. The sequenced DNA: TGCAGTGCTAGCGGGGGCTTCACAGATACGCAGTATTTT. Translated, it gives CSASGGFTDTQYF.